Described below is a single TCR beta chain sequence and its context. The sample belongs to a study of blood T cells in healthy people across ages. PCR was performed a second time for roughly 7 to 12 cycles using a sample-barcoded 5' primer and a J-beta primer mix. TCRdb reprocessed the 5' RACE reads via MiXCR and lists one record per CDR3 protein. The sample includes around 870,000 distinct CDR3 sequences, around 26% of them seen just once. There are 14 residues in the CDR3. V lost 9 bases to trimming and J lost 7 bases, with 18 bases between them. Germline V gene data show CDR1 as MDHEN and CDR2 as SYDVKM.

The sequenced material came from blood. The V and J genes are TRBV28 and TRBJ1-4; D is perhaps TRBD1 (6 bases). The TCR originated in a woman of 80 years or more in good health. The CDR3 is CASFPGHVSEKLFF. CDR3 in DNA: TGTGCCAGTTTTCCGGGACACGTTTCTGAAAAACTGTTTTTT.